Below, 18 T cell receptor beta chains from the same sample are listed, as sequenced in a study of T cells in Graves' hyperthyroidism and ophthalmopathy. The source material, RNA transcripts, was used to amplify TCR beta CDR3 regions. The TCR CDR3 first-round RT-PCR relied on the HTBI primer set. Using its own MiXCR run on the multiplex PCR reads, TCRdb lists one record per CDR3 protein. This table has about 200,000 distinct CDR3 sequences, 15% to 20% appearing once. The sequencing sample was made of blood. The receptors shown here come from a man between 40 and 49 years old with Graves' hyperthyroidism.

The DNA for the CDR3 is TGCAGCGTTGGGCGGGCCTACGACTACGAGCAGTACTTC. Its translation is CSVGRAYDYEQYF. This chain links TRBV29-1 with TRBJ2-7, with a possible D match to TRBD2 (5 bases). In germline, CDR1 is SQVTM, CDR2 ANQGSEA. Trimming stripped 4 bases from V and 3 bases from J, with 13 bases between. CDR3 size: 13 residues.

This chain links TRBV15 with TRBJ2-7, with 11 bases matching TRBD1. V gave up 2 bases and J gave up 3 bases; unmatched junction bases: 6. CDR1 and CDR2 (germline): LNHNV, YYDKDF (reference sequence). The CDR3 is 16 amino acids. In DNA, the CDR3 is TGTGCCACCAGCAGAAACACGGGACAGGGGGACTACGAGCAGTACTTC. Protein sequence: CATSRNTGQGDYEQYF.

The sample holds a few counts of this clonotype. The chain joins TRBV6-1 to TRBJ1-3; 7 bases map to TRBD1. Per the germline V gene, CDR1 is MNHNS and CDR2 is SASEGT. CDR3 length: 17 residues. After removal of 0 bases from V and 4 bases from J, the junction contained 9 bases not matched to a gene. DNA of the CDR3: TGTGCCAGCAGTGAAGCGGTTGGGACAGTTTTCGGAAACACCATATATTTT. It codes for CASSEAVGTVFGNTIYF.

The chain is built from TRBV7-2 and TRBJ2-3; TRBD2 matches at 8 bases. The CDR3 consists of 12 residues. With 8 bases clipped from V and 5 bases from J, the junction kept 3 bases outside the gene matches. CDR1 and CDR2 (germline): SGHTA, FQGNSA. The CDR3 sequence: CASRGGQDTQYF. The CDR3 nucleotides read TGTGCCAGCCGGGGGGGGCAAGATACGCAGTATTTT.

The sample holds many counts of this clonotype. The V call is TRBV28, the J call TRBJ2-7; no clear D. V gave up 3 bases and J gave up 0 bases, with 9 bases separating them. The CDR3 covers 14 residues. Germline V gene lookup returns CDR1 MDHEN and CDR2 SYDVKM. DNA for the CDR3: TGTGCCAGCAGTTTGTATACAGTCTCCTACGAGCAGTACTTC. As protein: CASSLYTVSYEQYF.

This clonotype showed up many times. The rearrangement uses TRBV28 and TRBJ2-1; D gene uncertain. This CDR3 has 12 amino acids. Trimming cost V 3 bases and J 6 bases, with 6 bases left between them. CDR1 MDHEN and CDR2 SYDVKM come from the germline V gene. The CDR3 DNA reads TGTGCCAGCAGTTTGGACGTCAATGAGCAGTTCTTC. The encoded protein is CASSLDVNEQFF.

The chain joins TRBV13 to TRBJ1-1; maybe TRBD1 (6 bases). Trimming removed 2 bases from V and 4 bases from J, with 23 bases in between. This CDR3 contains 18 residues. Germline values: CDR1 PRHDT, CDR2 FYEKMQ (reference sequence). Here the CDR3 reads CASSLTFGGARGFTEAFF. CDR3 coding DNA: TGTGCCAGCAGCTTAACTTTCGGGGGCGCAAGGGGTTTCACTGAAGCTTTCTTT.

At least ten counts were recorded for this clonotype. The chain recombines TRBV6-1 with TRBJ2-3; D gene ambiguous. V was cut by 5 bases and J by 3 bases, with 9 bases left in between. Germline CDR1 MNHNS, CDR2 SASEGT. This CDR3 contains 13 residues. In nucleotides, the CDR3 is TGTGCCAGCAGTAGGTTGGGGACAGATACGCAGTATTTT. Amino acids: CASSRLGTDTQYF.

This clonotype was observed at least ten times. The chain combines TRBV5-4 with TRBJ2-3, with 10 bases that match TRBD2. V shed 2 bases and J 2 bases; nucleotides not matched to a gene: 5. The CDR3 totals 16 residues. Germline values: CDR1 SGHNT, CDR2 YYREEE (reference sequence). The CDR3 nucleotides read TGTGCCAGCAGCTTAAGGACTAGCGGATCCACAGATACGCAGTATTTT. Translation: CASSLRTSGSTDTQYF.

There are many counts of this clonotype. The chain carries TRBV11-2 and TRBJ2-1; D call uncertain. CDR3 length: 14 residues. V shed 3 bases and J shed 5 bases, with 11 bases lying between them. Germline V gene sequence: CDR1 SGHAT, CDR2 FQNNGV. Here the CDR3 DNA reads TGTGCCAGCAGCTTTTCTCATAAAAACAATGAGCAGTTCTTC. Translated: CASSFSHKNNEQFF.

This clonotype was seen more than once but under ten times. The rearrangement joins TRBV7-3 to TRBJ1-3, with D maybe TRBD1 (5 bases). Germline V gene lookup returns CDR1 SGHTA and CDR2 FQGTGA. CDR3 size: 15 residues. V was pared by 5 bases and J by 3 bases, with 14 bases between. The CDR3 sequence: CASSPDGGIGNTIYF. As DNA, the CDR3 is TGTGCCAGCAGCCCCGACGGGGGTATTGGAAACACCATATATTTT.

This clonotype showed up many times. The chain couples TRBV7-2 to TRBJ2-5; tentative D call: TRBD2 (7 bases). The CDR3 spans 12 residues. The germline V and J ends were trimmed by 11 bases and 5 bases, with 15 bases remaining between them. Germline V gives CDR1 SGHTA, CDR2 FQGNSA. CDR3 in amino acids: CAEGGLEETQYF. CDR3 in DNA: TGTGCCGAGGGGGGGCTCGAGGAGACCCAGTACTTC.

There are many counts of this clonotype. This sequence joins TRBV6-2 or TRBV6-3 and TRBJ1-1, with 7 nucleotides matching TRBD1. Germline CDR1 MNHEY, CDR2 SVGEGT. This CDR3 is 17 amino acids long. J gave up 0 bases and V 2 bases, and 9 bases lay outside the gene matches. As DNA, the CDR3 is TGTGCCAGCAGTTACACAAGAAGCGGGACAGTGAACACTGAAGCTTTCTTT. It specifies CASSYTRSGTVNTEAFF.

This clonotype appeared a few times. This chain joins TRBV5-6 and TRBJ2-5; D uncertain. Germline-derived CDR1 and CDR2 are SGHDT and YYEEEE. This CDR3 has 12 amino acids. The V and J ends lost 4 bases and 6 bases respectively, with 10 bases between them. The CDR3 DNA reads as TGTGCCAGCAGCCGACATCCCCAGACCCAGTACTTC. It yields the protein CASSRHPQTQYF.

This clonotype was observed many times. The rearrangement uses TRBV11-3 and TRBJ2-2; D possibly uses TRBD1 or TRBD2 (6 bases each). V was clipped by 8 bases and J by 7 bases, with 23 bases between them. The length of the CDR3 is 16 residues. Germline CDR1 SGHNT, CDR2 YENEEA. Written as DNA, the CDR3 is TGTGCCAGCCAAACCTCGACTGGGGGGCAGTTCGGGGAGCTGTTTTTT. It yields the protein CASQTSTGGQFGELFF. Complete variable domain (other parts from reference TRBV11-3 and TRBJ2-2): EAGVVQSPRYKIIEKKQPVAFWCNPISGHNTLYWYLQNLGQGPELLIRYENEEAVDDSQLPKDRFSAERLKGVDSTLKIQPAELGDSAVYLCASQTSTGGQFGELFFGEGSRLTVL.

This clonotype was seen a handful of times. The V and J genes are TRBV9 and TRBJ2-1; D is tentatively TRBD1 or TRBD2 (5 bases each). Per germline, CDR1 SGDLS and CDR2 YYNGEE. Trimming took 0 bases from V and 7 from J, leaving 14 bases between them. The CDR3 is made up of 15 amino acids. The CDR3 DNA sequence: TGTGCCAGCAGCGTAGCGGGGCTTTCTAGGAATGAGCAGTTCTTC. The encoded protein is CASSVAGLSRNEQFF. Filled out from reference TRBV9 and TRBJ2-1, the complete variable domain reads DSGVTQTPKHLITATGQRVTLRCSPRSGDLSVYWYQQSLDQGLQFLIQYYNGEERAKGNILERFSAQQFPDLHSELNLSSLELGDSALYFCASSVAGLSRNEQFFGPGTRLTVL.

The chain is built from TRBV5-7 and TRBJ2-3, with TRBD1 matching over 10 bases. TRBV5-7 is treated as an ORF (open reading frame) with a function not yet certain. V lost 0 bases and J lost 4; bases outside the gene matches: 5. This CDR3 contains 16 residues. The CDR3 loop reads CASSLGGTGVADTQYF. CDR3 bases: TGTGCCAGCAGCTTGGGAGGGACAGGGGTTGCAGATACGCAGTATTTT.

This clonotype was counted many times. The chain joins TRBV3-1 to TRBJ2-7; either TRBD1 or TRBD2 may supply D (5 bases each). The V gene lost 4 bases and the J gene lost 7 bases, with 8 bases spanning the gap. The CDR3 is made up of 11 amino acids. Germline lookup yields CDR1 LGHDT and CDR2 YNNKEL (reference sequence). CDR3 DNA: TGTGCCAGCAGCCTTGAGGGGGAGCAGTACTTC. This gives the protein CASSLEGEQYF.